Following are 23 T cell receptor beta chains from one sample sequenced in a study of T cells in women clearing cervical HPV infection. TCRdb keeps only in-frame clones here, not all; method: immunoSEQ multiplex PCR. The table lists under 45,000 clones. Sequencing was done on a sample of blood buffy coat. All receptors come from a woman aged 18 to 69 with a cervical HPV16 infection that either progressed to CIN3+ or cleared (not recorded which).

Of note for this clone: The CDR3 is cut off 3 residues early in the read; its end comes from the germline J gene. The chain carries TRBV13 and TRBJ1-2; 7 bases are a match to TRBD1. Trimming took 1 base from V and 6 from J; bases not matched to a gene: 5. The CDR3 runs to 14 residues. Per the germline V gene, CDR1 is PRHDT and CDR2 is FYEKMQ (reference sequence). CDR3 in amino acids: CASSLARTGDGYTF. The sequenced part of the CDR3 DNA is TGTGCCAGCAGCTTAGCCCGGACAGGCGATGGC.

With respect to this clone: The CDR3 end falls 3 residues outside the read, so it is completed with the germline J gene. V and J are TRBV10-2 and TRBJ2-2; D is uncertain. The CDR3 covers 14 residues. Germline values: CDR1 WSHSY, CDR2 SAAADI. V was trimmed by 6 bases and J by 3 bases, leaving 11 bases between them. The CDR3 spells CASRPGSHTGELFF. The covered CDR3 bases are TGCGCCAGCAGACCCGGGTCGCACACCGGGGAG.

As regards this clone: The read ends 3 residues shy of where the CDR3 ends; the end is completed using the germline J gene. The gene calls are TRBV11-2 and TRBJ1-2; TRBD1 matches 9 bases. The CDR3 spans 15 residues. Germline loops: CDR1 SGHAT, CDR2 FQNNGV. CDR3 DNA (partial): TGTGCCAGCAGCGCGACAGGGGGAATTCGAGAGGGC. Translated, it gives CASSATGGIREG. The entire CDR3 is CASSATGGIREGYTF.

Points on this clone: Sequencing ends 3 residues short of the CDR3 end; the germline J gene provides the rest. V and J are TRBV7-6 and TRBJ1-2; tentatively, D is TRBD1 (6 bases). The V end lost 1 base, the J end lost 2 bases, and 20 bases lay between the germline ends. CDR1 SGHVS and CDR2 FNYEAQ come from the germline V gene. The CDR3 is made up of 18 amino acids. CDR3: CASSLGLGSGDFNYGYTF. The sequenced CDR3 bases are TGTGCCAGCAGCTTAGGTCTGGGGTCAGGGGATTTCAACTATGGC.

About this clone itself: Read data end 3 residues before the CDR3 end; the end is taken from the germline J gene. The chain is built from TRBV5-8 and TRBJ2-3; D possibly corresponds to TRBD2 (6 bases). The CDR3 has 15 residues. V was trimmed by 0 bases and J by 3 bases, leaving 11 bases between them. Germline V CDR1 and CDR2: SGHTS, YDEGEE. CDR3 DNA (partial): TGTGCCAGCAGCTTGGGGCGGGATTATACAGATACG. Translating it yields CASSLGRDYTDT. The entire CDR3 protein is CASSLGRDYTDTQYF.

The CDR3 region is CASPSGTVAYEQYF. The CDR3 DNA, read in part, is TGTGCCAGCCCCTCCGGGACAGTCGCCTACGAG. This chain uses TRBV2 with TRBJ2-7; 7 nucleotides match TRBD1. The CDR3 end falls 3 residues outside the read, so it is completed with the germline J gene. Germline-derived CDR1 and CDR2 are SNHLY and FYNNEI. J gave up 2 bases and V 8 bases, and 9 bases lay outside the gene matches. The CDR3 contains 14 residues. Full variable domain (rest looked up from reference TRBV2 and TRBJ2-7): EPEVTQTPSHQVTQMGQEVILRCVPISNHLYFYWYRQILGQKVEFLVSFYNNEISEKSEIFDDQFSVERPDGSNFTLKIRSTKLEDSAMYFCASPSGTVAYEQYFGPGTRLTVT.

In the case of this clone: The read comes to an end 3 residues before the CDR3 does, leaving the germline J gene to fill in the end. Within the sample, other DNA sequences also encode this same CDR3. The chain links TRBV18 to TRBJ1-3; D not resolved. Trimming took 6 bases from V and 4 from J, leaving 13 bases between them. Germline CDR1 KGHSH, CDR2 LQKENI. CDR3 length equals 14 residues. The DNA read from the CDR3 is TGTGCCAGCTCCCTCGACATCAGCGGAAACACC. It yields the protein CASSLDISGNT. The entire CDR3 protein reads CASSLDISGNTIYF.

In regard to this clone: The CDR3 goes on 3 residues after the read ends, and that part is filled in from the germline J gene. V gene TRBV5-1 combines with J gene TRBJ2-2; D not certain. Germline values: CDR1 SGHRS, CDR2 YFSETQ. The CDR3 has 13 amino acids. Trimming stripped 7 bases from V and 2 bases from J, with 9 bases between. The CDR3 DNA, read in part, is TGCGCCAGCCTCGAGCCAAACACCGGGGAG. Translating gives CASLEPNTGE. The CDR3 as a whole reads CASLEPNTGELFF.

Note on this clone: Read data end 3 residues before the CDR3 end; the end is taken from the germline J gene. The genes are TRBV30 and TRBJ1-1; D ambiguous. Per germline, CDR1 GTSNPN and CDR2 SVGIG (reference sequence). There are 13 residues in the CDR3. V lost 3 bases, J lost 3 bases, and 11 bases lay in between. The CDR3 bases that were read are TGTGCCTGGAGCATTCACAGCTACACTGAA. Amino acids: CAWSIHSYTE. The whole CDR3 reads CAWSIHSYTEAFF.

About this clone itself: The missing CDR3 end, 3 residues past where the read stops, is filled in from the germline J gene. The gene calls are TRBV5-4 and TRBJ2-5; 9 bases fit TRBD1. The germline V gene has CDR1 SGHNT and CDR2 YYREEE (reference sequence). The CDR3 is made up of 13 amino acids. The V and J ends lost 6 bases and 5 bases, in that order; junction bases with no gene match: 5. CDR3 DNA (partial): TGTGCCAGCACCCGACAGGGGGGGGAGACC. Translated, it gives CASTRQGGET. The whole CDR3 reads CASTRQGGETQYF.

Concerning this clone itself: The read halts 3 residues ahead of the CDR3 end, with the missing end drawn from the germline J gene. The chain links TRBV27 to TRBJ1-5; D may be TRBD1 (6 bases). CDR1 is MNHEY and CDR2 is SMNVEV in the germline V gene (reference sequence). The CDR3 consists of 13 residues. V was trimmed by 8 bases and J by 1 base, leaving 9 bases between them. Here the CDR3 reads CASAQGSNQPQHF. The DNA read from the CDR3 is TGTGCCAGCGCCCAGGGGAGCAATCAGCCC.

As concerns this clone: Sequencing ends 3 residues short of the CDR3 end; the germline J gene provides the rest. V usage is TRBV20-1 and J usage is TRBJ1-1; tentative D call: TRBD1 (5 bases). Trimming removed 3 bases from V and 3 bases from J, with 8 bases in between. Germline V lookup: CDR1 DFQATT, CDR2 SNEGSKA (reference sequence). The CDR3 is 12 amino acids. Partial CDR3 DNA: TGCAGTGCTAGCGGCAGGGACACTGAA. This translates into CSASGRDTE. The whole CDR3 reads CSASGRDTEAFF.

A remark on this clone: The read ends 3 residues before the CDR3 terminus; that terminus is restored from the germline J gene. The chain combines TRBV5-4 with TRBJ2-7; 9 bases map to TRBD2. The CDR3 is 16 amino acids. Per germline, CDR1 SGHNT and CDR2 YYREEE (reference sequence). The junction had 7 bases not matched to a gene; V was cut back by 1 base and J by 2 bases. The CDR3 sequence: CASSLKLAGTTYEQYF. CDR3 DNA, as far as it was read: TGTGCCAGCAGCTTGAAACTAGCGGGCACTACCTACGAG. The variable domain in full, completed from reference TRBV5-4 and TRBJ2-7, reads ETGVTQSPTHLIKTRGQQVTLRCSSQSGHNTVSWYQQALGQGPQFIFQYYREEENGRGNFPPRFSGLQFPNYSSELNVNALELDDSALYLCASSLKLAGTTYEQYFGPGTRLTVT.

Concerning this clone itself: Coverage ceases 3 residues before the CDR3 finishes, and the germline J gene fills in the end. The gene calls are TRBV18 and TRBJ1-2; 9 bases are a match to TRBD1. The CDR3 sequence is 15 residues long. The germline CDR1 and CDR2 sequences are KGHSH and LQKENI. The sequenced part of the CDR3 DNA is TGTGCCAGCTCACCCCCGGGACAGGGCTTAGGCGAC. Translation gives CASSPPGQGLGD. The whole CDR3 reads CASSPPGQGLGDYTF.

As for this clone: The read ends 3 residues shy of where the CDR3 ends; the end is completed using the germline J gene. The chain carries TRBV20-1 and TRBJ1-2; D is unclear. The V gene's germline CDR1 is DFQATT and CDR2 SNEGSKA (reference sequence). The CDR3 consists of 16 residues. The CDR3 reads CSARAHSGPNAYEYTF. The sequenced CDR3 bases are TGCAGTGCTAGAGCCCATAGCGGGCCCAACGCCTACGAG.

Concerning this clone: The observed sequence ends 3 residues before the CDR3 terminus, with the missing tail filled in from the germline J gene. The chain couples TRBV7-8 to TRBJ2-2; D is ambiguous. The V end lost 1 base, the J end lost 2 bases, and 8 bases lay between the germline ends. The germline gives CDR1 SGHVS, CDR2 FQNEAQ. The CDR3 is made up of 15 amino acids. Here the CDR3 reads CASSLVAVNTGELFF. CDR3 DNA (partial): TGTGCCAGCAGCTTAGTTGCGGTCAACACCGGGGAG.

As to this clone: Sequencing ends 3 residues short of the CDR3 end; the germline J gene provides the rest. The chain employs TRBV29-1 and TRBJ2-3; a possible D gene is TRBD1 (5 bases). Per the germline V gene, CDR1 is SQVTM and CDR2 is ANQGSEA. Trimming removed 5 bases at V and 4 bases at J, with 13 bases between. This CDR3 has 13 amino acids. CDR3 DNA, as far as it was read: TGCAGCGTTCGTCAGGGTGGCGCAGATACG. Translation gives CSVRQGGADT. The complete CDR3 sequence is CSVRQGGADTQYF.

Remarks on this clone: The read terminates 3 residues ahead of where the CDR3 ends, so the germline J gene completes it. This rearrangement joins TRBV2 to TRBJ2-3; 7 positions match TRBD1. Germline values: CDR1 SNHLY, CDR2 FYNNEI. This CDR3 contains 14 residues. Partial CDR3 DNA: TGTGCCAGCAGTCCGGACAGGACTCAAGAGACG. This encodes CASSPDRTQET. The entire CDR3 protein is CASSPDRTQETQYF.

Turning to this clone: The junction departs from germline at one end; a sequencing error may be responsible. The CDR3 end lies 3 residues beyond the end of the read and is filled in from the germline J gene. The J gene is TRBJ1-3, the V gene TRBV30, with a tentative D call TRBD1 (5 bases). CDR1 and CDR2 from the germline V gene are GTSNPN and SVGIG (reference sequence). The CDR3 has 13 amino acids. CDR3 bases read: TGTGCCTGGAGTTTTGGGAGGGGAAACACG. Residues: CAWSFGRGNT. The entire CDR3 protein is CAWSFGRGNTIYF.

As concerns this clone: One end of the junction varies from germline; a read error may be responsible. The sequence runs out 3 residues before the end of the CDR3; the remainder is reconstructed from the germline J gene. This sequence joins TRBV4-2 and TRBJ2-7; D gene ambiguous. In germline, CDR1 is LGHNA, CDR2 YNFKEQ. This CDR3 comprises 14 residues. CDR3 in amino acids: CASSQVGGSYEQYF. Incomplete CDR3 DNA: TGCGCCAGCAGCCAAGTCGGCGGAAGCTACGAG.

This chain's CDR3 is CASSLLPGDEKLFF. The sequenced part of the CDR3 DNA is TGTGCCAGCAGCTTACTCCCAGGGGATGAAAAA. The V gene is TRBV7-9, the J gene TRBJ1-4, with D tentatively TRBD1 (6 bases). The missing CDR3 end, 3 residues past where the read stops, is filled in from the germline J gene. This CDR3 comprises 14 residues. V was clipped by 2 bases and J by 6 bases, with 10 bases between them. Germline V gene sequence: CDR1 SEHNR, CDR2 FQNEAQ (reference sequence).

On this clone: The missing CDR3 end, 3 residues past where the read stops, is filled in from the germline J gene. The chain couples TRBV28 to TRBJ2-2; 8 bases fit TRBD2. CDR3 length equals 16 residues. Trimming removed 6 bases from V and 6 bases from J; junction bases left unmatched: 12. From germline, CDR1 is MDHEN and CDR2 SYDVKM. Partial CDR3 DNA: TGTGCCAGCAGCGCCGGGACTAGAATCGGGGCCGGGGAG. Translated, it gives CASSAGTRIGAGE. The complete CDR3 sequence is CASSAGTRIGAGELFF.

Details on this clone: The read ends 3 residues shy of where the CDR3 ends; the end is completed using the germline J gene. This chain uses TRBV20-1 with TRBJ2-1; 10 positions agree with TRBD2. Germline values: CDR1 DFQATT, CDR2 SNEGSKA (reference sequence). The CDR3 loop spans 16 amino acids. The junction had 13 bases not matched to a gene; V was cut back by 5 bases and J by 6 bases. CDR3 DNA (partial): TGCAGTGCTGCCCCCCCCCTAGCGGGAGTTCTCAATGAG. Translation gives CSAAPPLAGVLNE. The entire CDR3 reads CSAAPPLAGVLNEQFF.